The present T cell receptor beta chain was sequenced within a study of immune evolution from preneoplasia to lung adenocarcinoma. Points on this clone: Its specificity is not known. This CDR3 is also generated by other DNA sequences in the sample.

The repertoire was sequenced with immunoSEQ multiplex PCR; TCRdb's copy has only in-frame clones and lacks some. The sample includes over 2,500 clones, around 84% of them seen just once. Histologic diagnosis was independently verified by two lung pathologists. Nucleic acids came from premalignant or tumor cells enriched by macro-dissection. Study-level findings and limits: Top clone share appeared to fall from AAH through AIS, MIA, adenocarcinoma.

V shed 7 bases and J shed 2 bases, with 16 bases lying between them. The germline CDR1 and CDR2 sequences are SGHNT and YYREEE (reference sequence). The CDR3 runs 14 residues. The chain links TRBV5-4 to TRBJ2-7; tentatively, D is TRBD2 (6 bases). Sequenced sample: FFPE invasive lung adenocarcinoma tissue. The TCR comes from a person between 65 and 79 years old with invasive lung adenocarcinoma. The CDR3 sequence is CASSGFGRPYEQYF. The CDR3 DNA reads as TGTGCCAGCTCAGGGTTCGGGAGACCCTACGAGCAGTACTTC. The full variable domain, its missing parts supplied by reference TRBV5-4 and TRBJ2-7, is ETGVTQSPTHLIKTRGQQVTLRCSSQSGHNTVSWYQQALGQGPQFIFQYYREEENGRGNFPPRFSGLQFPNYSSELNVNALELDDSALYLCASSGFGRPYEQYFGPGTRLTVT.